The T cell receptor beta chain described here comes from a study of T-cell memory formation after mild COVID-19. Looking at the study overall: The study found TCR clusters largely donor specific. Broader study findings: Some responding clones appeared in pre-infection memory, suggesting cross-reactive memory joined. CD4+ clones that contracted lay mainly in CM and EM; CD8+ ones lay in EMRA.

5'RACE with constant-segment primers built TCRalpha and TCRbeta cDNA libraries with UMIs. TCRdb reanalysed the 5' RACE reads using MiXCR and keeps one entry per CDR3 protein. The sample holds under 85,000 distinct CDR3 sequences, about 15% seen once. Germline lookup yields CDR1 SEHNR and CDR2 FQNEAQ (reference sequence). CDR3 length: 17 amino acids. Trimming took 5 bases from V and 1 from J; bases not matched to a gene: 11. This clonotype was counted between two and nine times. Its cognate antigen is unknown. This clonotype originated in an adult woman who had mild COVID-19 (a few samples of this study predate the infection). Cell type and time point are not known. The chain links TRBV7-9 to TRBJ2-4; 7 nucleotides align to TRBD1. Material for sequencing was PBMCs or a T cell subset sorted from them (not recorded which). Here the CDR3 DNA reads TGTGCCAGCAGCCCCCGGCGACAGGGTTTGGCCAAAAACATTCAGTACTTC. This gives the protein CASSPRRQGLAKNIQYF. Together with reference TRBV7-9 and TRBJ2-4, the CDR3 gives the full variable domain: DTGVSQNPRHKITKRGQNVTFRCDPISEHNRLYWYRQTLGQGPEFLTYFQNEAQLEKSRLLSDRFSAERPKGSFSTLEIQRTEQGDSAMYLCASSPRRQGLAKNIQYFGAGTRLSVL.